A selection of T cell receptor beta chains follows, all from one sample in a study of T cell responses to AZD1222 COVID-19 vaccine. TCRdb's table, derived via immunoSEQ multiplex PCR, lists solely in-frame clones and lacks some. The top ten hold approximately 10% of the sample, which has under 60,000 clones, about 80% seen once. The material was peripheral blood, obtained on day 0 of AZD1222 vaccination. These receptors were obtained from an adult in good health. CDR3s include the opening cysteine and the closing phenylalanine or tryptophan. D genes are given only for firm matches.

D	V	J	CDR3
TRBD2	TRBV14	TRBJ2-1	CASSQESSGSWGSYNEQFF
TRBD1	TRBV6-5	TRBJ2-7	CASSYSTGVEQYF
TRBD2	TRBV3-1/TRBV3-2	TRBJ2-4	CASSPLTSGAGGGKNIQYF
TRBD2	TRBV30	TRBJ2-7	CAWKSLGLAREQYF
-	TRBV5-1	TRBJ2-3	CASSPWTGISTDTQYF
-	TRBV6-2/TRBV6-3	TRBJ1-3	CASSYLQGSARGNTIYF
-	TRBV9	TRBJ1-3	CASSVAPAVSGNTIYF
-	TRBV18	TRBJ1-5	CASSPGFGNQPQHF
-	TRBV9	TRBJ1-1	CASSARTENTEAFF
TRBD1	TRBV6-2/TRBV6-3	TRBJ2-7	CASSSDRERSYEQYF
-	TRBV7-2	TRBJ2-7	CASSLGHNSYEQYF
TRBD1	TRBV10-3	TRBJ1-2	CAISSGTGGGYTF
-	TRBV7-2	TRBJ2-4	CASSLQGNIQYF
-	TRBV19	TRBJ2-7	CASSMTLSSYEQYF
-	TRBV21-1	TRBJ1-6	CASYLPKRTYNSPLHF
-	TRBV2	TRBJ1-3	CASSLIPTGSGNTIYF
-	TRBV19	TRBJ1-6	CASSRRDGTYNSPLHF
-	TRBV21-1	TRBJ1-5	CASSKLTSYSNQPQHF
TRBD1	TRBV28	TRBJ1-6	CASSLPGQSNSPLHF
-	TRBV30	TRBJ1-4	CAWSALATRSEKLFF
TRBD2	TRBV9	TRBJ2-4	CASSVGAGRENIQYF
-	TRBV3-1/TRBV3-2	TRBJ1-2	CASSQDRDLGGTGYTF
-	TRBV7-9	TRBJ2-4	CASSSIAAGALVIQYF
-	TRBV25-1	TRBJ1-5	CASRPGANQPQHF
-	TRBV19	TRBJ2-3	CASSMRAGSSTDTQYF
TRBD2	TRBV4-2	TRBJ2-3	CASSQDGSGSVGDTQYF
-	TRBV2	TRBJ1-2	CASSVLETAASGYTF
TRBD1	TRBV18	TRBJ1-3	CASSPRDRASGNTIYF